The following is a T cell receptor beta chain sequence with its context. These data come from a study of T cells in Graves' hyperthyroidism and ophthalmopathy. Amplification yielded TCR beta CDR3 regions, with RNA transcripts as the source. The TCR CDR3 first-round RT-PCR relied on the HTBI primer set. MiXCR was run by TCRdb on the multiplex PCR reads, yielding one entry per CDR3 protein. Of hundreds of thousands of distinct CDR3 sequences listed, around 15% were seen once; the top ten hold roughly 10%. The TCR comes from a woman aged 18-30 years with Graves' hyperthyroidism. The sequencing input was blood.

Here the CDR3 DNA reads TGTGCCAGCAGTGGACCGGGACAGGGAGAAGGCGAGCAGTACTTC. This translates into CASSGPGQGEGEQYF. The chain recombines TRBV6-1 with TRBJ2-7; TRBD1 agrees at 9 bases. The J segment lost 6 bases and the V segment lost 4 bases, leaving 10 bases of the junction unmatched. The CDR3 loop spans 15 amino acids. CDR1 is MNHNS and CDR2 is SASEGT in the germline V gene.